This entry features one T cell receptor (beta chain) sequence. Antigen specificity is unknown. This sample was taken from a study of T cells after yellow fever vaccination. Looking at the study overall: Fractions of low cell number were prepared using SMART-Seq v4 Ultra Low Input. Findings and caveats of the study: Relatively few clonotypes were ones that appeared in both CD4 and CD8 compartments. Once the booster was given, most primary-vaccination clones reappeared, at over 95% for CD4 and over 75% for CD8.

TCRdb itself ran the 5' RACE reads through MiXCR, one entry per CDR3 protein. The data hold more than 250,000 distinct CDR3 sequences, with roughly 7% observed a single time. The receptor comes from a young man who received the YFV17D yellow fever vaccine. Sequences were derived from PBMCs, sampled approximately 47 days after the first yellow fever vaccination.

The DNA for the CDR3 is TGCAGTGCTGAAGACCGAAGCACAGATACGCAGTATTTT. It yields the protein CSAEDRSTDTQYF. V is TRBV20-1 and J is TRBJ2-3; D ambiguous. The CDR3 has 13 amino acids. Germline loops: CDR1 DFQATT, CDR2 SNEGSKA (reference sequence). V was shortened by 5 bases and J by 0 bases, with 9 bases between the two germline ends.